This is a list of T cell receptor beta chains from one sample in a study of blood T cell repertoires in COVID-19. Sequencing was performed with immunoSEQ multiplex PCR; in TCRdb, only in-frame clones are kept and a portion is missing. Seen here are 90,000 to 100,000 clones, approximately 88% observed once, and the top ten hold approximately 5.4%. Sequenced sample: peripheral blood. These receptors were taken from a man in his 60s with COVID-19, enrolled during active disease. The CDR3 runs from the conserved cysteine through the conserved F or W. A D gene is named only where the DNA matches it firmly. Clone sizes are given selectively: once, few, many, or a class where the clone is expanded.

CDR3 protein: CASKPGHYTGELFF
CDR3 DNA: TGTGCCAGCAAACCGGGACATTACACCGGGGAGCTGTTTTTT
V gene: TRBV27
clone size: once
J gene: TRBJ2-2
D gene: NA

CDR3 protein: CASPRAEKDLGYGYTF
CDR3 DNA: TGTGCCAGCCCCAGGGCCGAGAAGGACCTGGGCTATGGCTACACCTTC
V gene: TRBV21-1
clone size: NA
J gene: TRBJ1-2
D gene: NA

CDR3 protein: CASSYSFGTSMDEQYF
CDR3 DNA: TGTGCCAGCAGTTACTCATTTGGGACTTCTATGGACGAGCAGTACTTC
V gene: TRBV6-5
clone size: few
J gene: TRBJ2-7
D gene: NA

CDR3 protein: CASSIGSGIGLREQFF
CDR3 DNA: TGTGCCAGTAGTATAGGGAGCGGGATCGGGTTGCGGGAGCAGTTCTTC
V gene: TRBV19
clone size: once
J gene: TRBJ2-1
D gene: TRBD2

CDR3 protein: CASSNGGPDNEKLFF
CDR3 DNA: TGCGCCAGCAGCAACGGGGGACCCGATAATGAAAAACTGTTTTTT
V gene: TRBV5-1
clone size: once
J gene: TRBJ1-4
D gene: NA

CDR3 protein: CSVRETGFTDTQYF
CDR3 DNA: TGCAGCGTTAGGGAGACAGGGTTCACAGATACGCAGTATTTT
V gene: TRBV29-1
clone size: NA
J gene: TRBJ2-3
D gene: TRBD1

CDR3 protein: CASSDNQDGGAFF
CDR3 DNA: TGTGCCAGCAGTGATAATCAGGACGGGGGAGCTTTCTTT
V gene: TRBV6-6
clone size: NA
J gene: TRBJ1-1
D gene: NA

CDR3 protein: CASSLGGPNEKLFF
CDR3 DNA: TGTGCCAGCAGCTTGGGGGGGCCTAATGAAAAACTGTTTTTT
V gene: TRBV11-2
clone size: NA
J gene: TRBJ1-4
D gene: NA

CDR3 protein: CASSLQVFMADGYTF
CDR3 DNA: TGTGCCAGCAGCCTACAGGTATTTATGGCTGATGGCTACACCTTC
V gene: TRBV5-5
clone size: NA
J gene: TRBJ1-2
D gene: NA

CDR3 protein: CASSQLGAPGVTQYF
CDR3 DNA: TGTGCCAGCAGCCAACTGGGAGCGCCCGGGGTGACCCAGTACTTC
V gene: TRBV3-1/TRBV3-2
clone size: NA
J gene: TRBJ2-5
D gene: NA

CDR3 protein: CASSGDRDSNQPQHF
CDR3 DNA: TGTGCCAGTAGTGGGGACAGGGATAGCAATCAGCCCCAGCATTTT
V gene: TRBV19
clone size: NA
J gene: TRBJ1-5
D gene: TRBD1

CDR3 protein: CASSNRQAGEAFF
CDR3 DNA: TGTGCCAGCAGCAACCGACAGGCCGGTGAAGCTTTCTTT
V gene: TRBV7-2
clone size: few
J gene: TRBJ1-1
D gene: NA

CDR3 protein: CASSPPGAGEGTEAFF
CDR3 DNA: TGTGCCAGCTCACCACCGGGGGCAGGGGAGGGGACTGAAGCTTTCTTT
V gene: TRBV18
clone size: NA
J gene: TRBJ1-1
D gene: NA

CDR3 protein: CASSWGQGEETQYF
CDR3 DNA: TGTGCCAGCAGCTGGGGACAGGGGGAAGAGACCCAGTACTTC
V gene: TRBV11-2
clone size: NA
J gene: TRBJ2-5
D gene: TRBD1

CDR3 protein: CASSRGTSGQETQYF
CDR3 DNA: TGCGCCAGCAGCCGAGGGACTAGCGGACAAGAGACCCAGTACTTC
V gene: TRBV4-1
clone size: NA
J gene: TRBJ2-5
D gene: TRBD2

CDR3 protein: CASSGRGLFF
CDR3 DNA: TGTGCCAGCAGTGGACGGGGACTGTTTTTT
V gene: TRBV28
clone size: NA
J gene: TRBJ2-2
D gene: NA

CDR3 protein: CATSDTRAGGRSGANVLTF
CDR3 DNA: TGTGCCACCAGTGATACGAGGGCAGGGGGCCGCTCTGGGGCCAACGTCCTGACTTTC
V gene: TRBV24-1
clone size: NA
J gene: TRBJ2-6
D gene: TRBD1

CDR3 protein: CASSQARLGEGGYTF
CDR3 DNA: TGCGCCAGCAGCCAAGCCCGTCTCGGGGAGGGAGGCTACACCTTC
V gene: TRBV4-1
clone size: NA
J gene: TRBJ1-2
D gene: NA

CDR3 protein: CASSPAGAQREQYF
CDR3 DNA: TGTGCCAGCTCACCTGCAGGGGCTCAGCGCGAGCAGTACTTC
V gene: TRBV18
clone size: NA
J gene: TRBJ2-7
D gene: NA

CDR3 protein: CASSSPGQPTNYGYTF
CDR3 DNA: TGTGCCAGCAGTTCGCCGGGACAGCCAACAAACTATGGCTACACCTTC
V gene: TRBV28
clone size: NA
J gene: TRBJ1-2
D gene: TRBD1

CDR3 protein: CASSAARAGPAYEQYF
CDR3 DNA: TGTGCCAGCAGCGCCGCCCGGGCGGGACCTGCCTACGAGCAGTACTTC
V gene: TRBV7-2
clone size: NA
J gene: TRBJ2-7
D gene: NA

CDR3 protein: CASSLKLAGAYNEQFF
CDR3 DNA: TGTGCCAGCAGCTTAAAGCTAGCGGGAGCCTACAATGAGCAGTTCTTC
V gene: TRBV11-2
clone size: NA
J gene: TRBJ2-1
D gene: TRBD2